This T cell receptor beta chain was sequenced for a study of blood T cell repertoires in COVID-19. Sequencing was performed with immunoSEQ multiplex PCR; in TCRdb, only in-frame clones are kept and a portion is missing. The sample carries around 140,000 clones, around nine tenths recorded once. The TCR comes from a woman in her forties or fifties with active or convalescent COVID-19. Sequenced input: peripheral blood.

The CDR3 DNA reads as TGCAGTGCTAGTTCGGGACAGGGGGCCAGTGAAGCTTTCTTT. Encoded protein: CSASSGQGASEAFF. The chain is built from TRBV20-1 and TRBJ1-1, with 12 bases fitting TRBD1. The germline CDR1 and CDR2 sequences are DFQATT and SNEGSKA (reference sequence). The CDR3 spans 14 residues. The trim removed 3 bases at V and 7 bases at J, leaving 6 bases unmatched.